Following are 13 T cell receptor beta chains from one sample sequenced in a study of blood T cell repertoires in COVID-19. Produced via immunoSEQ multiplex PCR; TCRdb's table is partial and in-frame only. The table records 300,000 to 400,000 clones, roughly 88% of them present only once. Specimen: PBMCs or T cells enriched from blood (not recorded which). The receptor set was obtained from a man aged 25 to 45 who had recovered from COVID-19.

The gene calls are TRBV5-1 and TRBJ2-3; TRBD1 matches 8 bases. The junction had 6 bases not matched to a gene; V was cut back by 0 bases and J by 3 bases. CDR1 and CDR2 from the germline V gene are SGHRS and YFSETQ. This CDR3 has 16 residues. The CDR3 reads CASSLVGQGITDTQYF. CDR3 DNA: TGCGCCAGCAGCTTGGTTGGACAGGGAATAACAGATACGCAGTATTTT.

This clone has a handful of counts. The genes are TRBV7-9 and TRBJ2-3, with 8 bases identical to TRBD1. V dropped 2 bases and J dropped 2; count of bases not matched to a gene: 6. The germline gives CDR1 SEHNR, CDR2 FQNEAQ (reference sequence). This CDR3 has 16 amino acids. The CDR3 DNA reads TGTGCCAGCAGCTTAACAGGGGGTAGGGTCACAGATACGCAGTATTTT. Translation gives CASSLTGGRVTDTQYF.

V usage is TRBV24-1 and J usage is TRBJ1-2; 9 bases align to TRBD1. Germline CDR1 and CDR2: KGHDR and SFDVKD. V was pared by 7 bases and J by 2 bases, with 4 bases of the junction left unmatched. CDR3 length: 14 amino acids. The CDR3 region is CATSRDRENYGYTF. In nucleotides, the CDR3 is TGTGCCACCAGCCGGGACAGGGAGAACTATGGCTACACCTTC.

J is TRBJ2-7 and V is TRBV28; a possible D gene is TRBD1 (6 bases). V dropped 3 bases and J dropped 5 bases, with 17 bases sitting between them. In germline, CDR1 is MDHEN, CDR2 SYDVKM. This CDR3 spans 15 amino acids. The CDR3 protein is CASSFRGQGKDEQYF. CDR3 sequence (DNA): TGTGCCAGCAGTTTTAGGGGTCAGGGGAAGGACGAGCAGTACTTC.

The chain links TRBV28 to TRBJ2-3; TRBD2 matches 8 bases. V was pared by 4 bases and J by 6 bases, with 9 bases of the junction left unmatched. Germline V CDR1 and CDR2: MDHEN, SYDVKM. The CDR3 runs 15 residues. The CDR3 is CASSSPAGGPDTQYF. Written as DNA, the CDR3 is TGTGCCAGCAGTTCCCCGGCGGGGGGACCGGATACGCAGTATTTT.

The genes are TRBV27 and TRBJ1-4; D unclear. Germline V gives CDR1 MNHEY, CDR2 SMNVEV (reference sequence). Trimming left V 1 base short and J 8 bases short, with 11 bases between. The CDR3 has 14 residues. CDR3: CASSLFGVGEKLFF. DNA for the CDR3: TGTGCCAGCAGTTTATTCGGGGTAGGGGAAAAACTGTTTTTT.

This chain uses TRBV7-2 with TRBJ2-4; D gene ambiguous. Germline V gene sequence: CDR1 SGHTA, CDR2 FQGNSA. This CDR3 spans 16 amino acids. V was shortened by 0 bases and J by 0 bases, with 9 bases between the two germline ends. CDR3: CASSLAEILAKNIQYF. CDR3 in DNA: TGTGCCAGCAGCTTAGCGGAGATACTAGCCAAAAACATTCAGTACTTC.

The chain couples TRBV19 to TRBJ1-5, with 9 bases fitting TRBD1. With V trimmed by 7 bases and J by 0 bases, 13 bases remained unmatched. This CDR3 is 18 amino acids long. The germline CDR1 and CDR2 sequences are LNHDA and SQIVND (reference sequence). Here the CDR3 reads CASNSGQGGSYSNQPQHF. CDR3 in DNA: TGTGCCAGTAATTCGGGACAGGGAGGATCATATAGCAATCAGCCCCAGCATTTT.

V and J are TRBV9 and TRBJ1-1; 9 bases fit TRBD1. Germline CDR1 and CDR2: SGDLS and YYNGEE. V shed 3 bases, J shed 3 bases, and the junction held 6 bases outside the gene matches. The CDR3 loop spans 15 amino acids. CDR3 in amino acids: CASSAGDRAYTEAFF. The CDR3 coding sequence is TGTGCCAGCAGCGCGGGGGACAGGGCGTACACTGAAGCTTTCTTT. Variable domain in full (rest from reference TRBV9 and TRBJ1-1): DSGVTQTPKHLITATGQRVTLRCSPRSGDLSVYWYQQSLDQGLQFLIQYYNGEERAKGNILERFSAQQFPDLHSELNLSSLELGDSALYFCASSAGDRAYTEAFFGQGTRLTVV.

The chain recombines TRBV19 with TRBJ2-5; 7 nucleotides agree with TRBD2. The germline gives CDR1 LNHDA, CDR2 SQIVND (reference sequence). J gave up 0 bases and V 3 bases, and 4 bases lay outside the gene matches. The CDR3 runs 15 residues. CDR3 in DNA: TGTGCCAGTAGTATGGGGAGGGCGTACCAAGAGACCCAGTACTTC. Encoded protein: CASSMGRAYQETQYF. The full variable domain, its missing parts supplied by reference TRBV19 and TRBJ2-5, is DGGITQSPKYLFRKEGQNVTLSCEQNLNHDAMYWYRQDPGQGLRLIYYSQIVNDFQKGDIAEGYSVSREKKESFPLTVTSAQKNPTAFYLCASSMGRAYQETQYFGPGTRLLVL.

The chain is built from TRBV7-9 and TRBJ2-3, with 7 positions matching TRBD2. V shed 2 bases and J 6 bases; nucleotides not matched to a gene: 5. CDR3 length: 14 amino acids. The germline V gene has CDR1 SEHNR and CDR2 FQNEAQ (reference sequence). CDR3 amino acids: CASSLRSSGDTQYF. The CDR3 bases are TGTGCCAGCAGCTTAAGGTCTAGCGGTGATACGCAGTATTTT.

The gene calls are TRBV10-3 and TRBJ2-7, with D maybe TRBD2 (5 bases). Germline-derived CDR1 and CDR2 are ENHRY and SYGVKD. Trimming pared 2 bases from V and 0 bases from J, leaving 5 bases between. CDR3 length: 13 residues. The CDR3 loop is CAISEGSSYEQYF. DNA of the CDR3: TGTGCCATCAGTGAGGGGAGCTCCTACGAGCAGTACTTC.

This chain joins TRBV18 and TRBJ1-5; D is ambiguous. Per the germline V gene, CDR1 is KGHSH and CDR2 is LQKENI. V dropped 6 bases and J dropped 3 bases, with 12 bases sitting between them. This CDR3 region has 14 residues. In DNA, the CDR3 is TGTGCCAGCTCGAGTCCGGGGTCCAATCAGCCCCAGCATTTT. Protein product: CASSSPGSNQPQHF.